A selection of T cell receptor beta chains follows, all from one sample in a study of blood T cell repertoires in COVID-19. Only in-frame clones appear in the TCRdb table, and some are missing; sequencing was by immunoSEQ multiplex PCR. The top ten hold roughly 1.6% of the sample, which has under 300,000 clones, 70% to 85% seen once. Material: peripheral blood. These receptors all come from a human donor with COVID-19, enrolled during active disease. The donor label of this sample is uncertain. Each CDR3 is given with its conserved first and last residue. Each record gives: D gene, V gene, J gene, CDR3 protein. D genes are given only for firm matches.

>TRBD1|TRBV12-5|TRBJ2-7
CASSRDRTMQYF
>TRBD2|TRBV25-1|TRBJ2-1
CASSDYSSGSNNEQFF
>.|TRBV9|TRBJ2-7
CASSVLRGFYEQYF
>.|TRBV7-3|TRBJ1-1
CASSLWGGVTEAFF
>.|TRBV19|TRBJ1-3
CASSVNTGRSGNTIYF
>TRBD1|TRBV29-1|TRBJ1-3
CSATPGTGGDWNTIYF
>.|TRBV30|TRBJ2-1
CACSKRSYNEQFF
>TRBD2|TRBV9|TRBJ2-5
CASSVGSGGPETQYF
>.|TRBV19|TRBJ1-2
CASSIGGADYGYTF
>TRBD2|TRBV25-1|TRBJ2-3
CASSRLASTDTQYF
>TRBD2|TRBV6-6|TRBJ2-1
CASRGGLAGVVEQFF
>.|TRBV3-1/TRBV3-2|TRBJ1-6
CASSPPQGWNSPLHF
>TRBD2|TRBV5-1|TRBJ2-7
CASSLDGTSGSYEQYF
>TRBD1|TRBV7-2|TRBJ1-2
CASSLSTGVYGYTF
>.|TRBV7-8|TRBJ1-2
CASIPAGYFYGYTF
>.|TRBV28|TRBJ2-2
CASSLQLPGELFF
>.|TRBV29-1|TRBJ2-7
CSVGESYEQYF
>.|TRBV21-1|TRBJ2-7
CASSKGRQGPKSIYEQYF